These T cell receptor beta chains were read from a single sample in a study of T cells after yellow fever vaccination. MiXCR was run by TCRdb on the 5' RACE reads, yielding one entry per CDR3 protein. The sample contains just under 600,000 distinct CDR3 sequences, about 13% of which appear only once. The sample in question was PBMCs, obtained on the day of the yellow fever booster vaccination. All receptors come from a man aged 25 to 45 who received the YFV17D yellow fever vaccine. Both conserved end residues are part of each CDR3. Fields, in order: D gene, J gene, clone size, V gene, CDR3 DNA, CDR3 protein. D genes are given only for firm matches. For some rows the clone size is stated as once, few or many, or as a class when expanded; others skip it.

-	TRBJ2-5	-	TRBV7-2	TGTGCCAGCAGCTTACAGCGAGGAGAGACCCAGTACTTC	CASSLQRGETQYF
-	TRBJ2-6	few	TRBV21-1	TGTGCCAGCAGCGAGGGCCCTTTCTCTGGGGCCAACGTCCTGACTTTC	CASSEGPFSGANVLTF
TRBD1	TRBJ1-5	many	TRBV20-1	TGCAGTGCTAGAGACACAAGGCAGGGGGACAATCAGCCCCAGCATTTT	CSARDTRQGDNQPQHF
-	TRBJ2-1	-	TRBV6-2/TRBV6-3	TGTGCCAGCAGTTACGACGGTCGGGCGGGTTCCTACAATGAGCAGTTCTTC	CASSYDGRAGSYNEQFF
-	TRBJ2-7	few	TRBV5-1	TGCGCCAGCAGCTTGGTGGAATACGAGCAGTACTTC	CASSLVEYEQYF
-	TRBJ2-7	few	TRBV6-1	TGTGCCAGCAGTCAAAGACAGGCACTGGGCGAGCAGTACTTC	CASSQRQALGEQYF
-	TRBJ2-1	few	TRBV2	TGTGCCAGCAGACCCTCTATGGATGTGGCTTGGTTCTTC	CASRPSMDVAWFF
TRBD1	TRBJ2-7	-	TRBV15	TGTGCCACCAGCAGAGAGGGGACAGAAACCTACGAGCAGTACTTC	CATSREGTETYEQYF
-	TRBJ1-2	few	TRBV18	TGTGCCAGCTCCGGATCGGACTATGGCTACACCTTC	CASSGSDYGYTF
-	TRBJ1-1	many	TRBV7-8	TGTGCCAGCAGCCCAGAGCAAACGATGAACACTGAAGCTTTCTTT	CASSPEQTMNTEAFF
TRBD1	TRBJ2-3	few	TRBV4-1	TGCGCCAGCAGCCAAGGACAGGGGGGCACAGATACGCAGTATTTT	CASSQGQGGTDTQYF
-	TRBJ2-1	-	TRBV25-1	TGTGCCAGCAGTGAATTAGGGGACCTACCCACAGACAATGAGCAGTTCTTC	CASSELGDLPTDNEQFF
TRBD1	TRBJ2-1	-	TRBV20-1	TGCAGTGCTAGCGGACAGGGGGCCGGGAATGAGCAGTTCTTC	CSASGQGAGNEQFF
-	TRBJ2-7	-	TRBV5-4	TGTGCCAGCAGCTTGGGTTTTGCGTTCGAGCAGTACTTC	CASSLGFAFEQYF
TRBD2	TRBJ2-5	-	TRBV20-1	TGCAGTGCTCTTAGCGGGCCTCAAGAGACCCAGTACTTC	CSALSGPQETQYF
-	TRBJ2-3	few	TRBV20-1	TGCAGCCGACGGGGGAGGCGCACAGATACGCAGTATTTT	CSRRGRRTDTQYF
-	TRBJ2-7	-	TRBV6-2/TRBV6-3	TGTGCCAGCATCTCCGGGCTAGTATCCTACGAGCAGTACTTC	CASISGLVSYEQYF
-	TRBJ2-1	-	TRBV29-1	TGCAGCGTTGAAGGGCCTCGCTCCTACAATGAGCAGTTCTTC	CSVEGPRSYNEQFF
-	TRBJ1-5	-	TRBV28	TGTGCCAGCAGTCTTGTCTCTCATGGGGAACAGCCCCAGCATTTT	CASSLVSHGEQPQHF
TRBD1	TRBJ2-7	few	TRBV12-3/TRBV12-4	TGTGCCAGCAGTCCTACCGGGACAGGGCGTACCGAGCAGTACTTC	CASSPTGTGRTEQYF
-	TRBJ2-1	-	TRBV7-9	TGTGCCAGCAGCTTGAATCCAGGCGGTCCCAATGAGCAGTTCTTC	CASSLNPGGPNEQFF
-	TRBJ2-2	few	TRBV30	TGTGCCTCCGGGATAGCGGACACCGGGGAGCTGTTTTTT	CASGIADTGELFF
TRBD2	TRBJ2-3	-	TRBV20-1	TGCAGTGCTAGAGAAGGCGGGAGGGCGTCAGATACGCAGTATTTT	CSAREGGRASDTQYF
TRBD2	TRBJ2-5	few	TRBV3-1	TGTGCCAGCAGCCGAGGGACTAGCGGGAAGATGGAGGAGACCCAGTACTTC	CASSRGTSGKMEETQYF
-	TRBJ1-4	few	TRBV4-3	TGCGCCAGCAGCCAAGATCTCGGGACATCGCGTTTTACTAATGAAAAACTGTTTTTT	CASSQDLGTSRFTNEKLFF
TRBD2	TRBJ2-1	-	TRBV30	TGTGCCTGGAGTATCGGGACTAGCGTCTACAATGAGCAGTTCTTC	CAWSIGTSVYNEQFF
TRBD2	TRBJ2-2	-	TRBV19	TGTGCCAGTTCTGGTGGGGGGGAAGGCACCGGGGAGCTGTTTTTT	CASSGGGEGTGELFF
-	TRBJ2-3	few	TRBV28	-	CASSLTFTDTQYFF
-	TRBJ2-1	few	TRBV20-1	TGCAGTGCCCTTGGTAATGAGCAGTTCTTC	CSALGNEQFF
TRBD1	TRBJ2-5	few	TRBV14	TGTGCCAGCAGCCCGCTACGCGGACAGGGAGAGACCCAGTACTTC	CASSPLRGQGETQYF
-	TRBJ2-1	-	TRBV6-5	TGTGCCAGCAGTTACTCGATAGAGAGCTCCTACAATGAGCAGTTCTTC	CASSYSIESSYNEQFF
TRBD1	TRBJ1-1	few	TRBV29-1	TGCAGCGTCCTGACAGGGCGAACACTGAAAGCTTTCTTT	CSVLTGRTLKAFF
-	TRBJ1-2	-	TRBV6-1	TGTGCCAGCAGCGCCGGGCCTCGGAAGGGCTACACCTTC	CASSAGPRKGYTF
TRBD2	TRBJ2-7	many	TRBV5-1	TGCGCCAGCAGCCCGGGACTAGCGGGAGGGGACGAGCAGTACTTC	CASSPGLAGGDEQYF
TRBD2	TRBJ2-1	few	TRBV12-3/TRBV12-4	TGTGCCAGCAGGGGGGCTAGCGGGGGCAGCTCCTACAATGAGCAGTTCTTC	CASRGASGGSSYNEQFF
-	TRBJ2-3	few	TRBV7-2	TGTGCCAGCAGCTTAAAAGAGCGGATATACACAGATACGCAGTATTTT	CASSLKERIYTDTQYF
-	TRBJ2-7	-	TRBV20-1	TGCAGTACCCACGACAGGACCTACGAGCAGTACTTC	CSTHDRTYEQYF
-	TRBJ2-5	few	TRBV7-2	TGTGCCAGCACCATCAGAGCAGGGGAAGAGACCCAGTACTTC	CASTIRAGEETQYF
TRBD1	TRBJ1-5	-	TRBV7-2	TGTGCCAGCAGCTTATTCAGGGGGGAAAAGCCCCAGCATTTT	CASSLFRGEKPQHF
-	TRBJ1-4	few	TRBV15	TGTGCCACCAGCCTAACGGACAGCCCGGGGGAAAAACTGTTTTTT	CATSLTDSPGEKLFF
-	TRBJ2-1	-	TRBV20-1	TGCAGTGCTAGAGGGGGTCGAGCGGTGTACAATGAGCAGTTCTTC	CSARGGRAVYNEQFF